This passage covers 6 T cell receptor beta chains from one sample sequenced in a study of T-cell memory formation after mild COVID-19. TCRdb independently ran MiXCR on the 5' RACE reads; one entry per CDR3 protein. The table lists some 150,000 distinct CDR3 sequences, over 15% of them singletons. Sequenced material: PBMCs or a T cell subset sorted from them (not recorded which). The origin of the receptors is an adult woman who had mild COVID-19 (a few samples of this study predate the infection). Cell type and time point are not known.

This clonotype turned up a few times. The CDR3 loop is CASSRGSGLQETQYF. Written as DNA, the CDR3 is TGTGCCAGCAGCCGTGGCTCCGGGCTCCAAGAGACCCAGTACTTC. This chain connects TRBV12-3 or TRBV12-4 to TRBJ2-5; D unresolved. CDR3 length: 15 residues. V was pared by 6 bases and J by 1 base, with 15 bases between.

In this sample, this clonotype turned up once. The V call is TRBV12-3 or TRBV12-4, the J call TRBJ2-7; a weak D match, TRBD1 (6 bases). V was shortened by 3 bases and J by 5 bases, with 29 bases between the two germline ends. CDR3 length equals 19 residues. CDR3 sequence (DNA): TGTGCCAGCAGTTTCCGCAGGGGTCTCCGCAGGGTCTCTCAACACGAGCAGTACTTC. Translation gives CASSFRRGLRRVSQHEQYF.

V and J are TRBV5-1 and TRBJ2-5, with TRBD1 matching over 7 bases. Germline V gives CDR1 SGHRS, CDR2 YFSETQ. The junction had 8 bases not matched to a gene; V was cut back by 7 bases and J by 5 bases. The CDR3 sequence is 13 residues long. CDR3 in amino acids: CASQTGAGETQYF. The CDR3 DNA follows: TGCGCCAGCCAAACAGGGGCTGGGGAGACCCAGTACTTC.

This rearrangement joins TRBV4-1 to TRBJ2-5; 8 nucleotides match TRBD1. CDR3 length: 15 residues. Germline V lookup: CDR1 MGHRA, CDR2 YSYEKL. The J segment lost 2 bases and the V segment lost 4 bases, leaving 6 bases of the junction unmatched. The CDR3 loop is CASSPQGARQETQYF. In DNA form, the CDR3 reads TGCGCCAGCAGCCCCCAGGGGGCACGACAAGAGACCCAGTACTTC.

The rearrangement joins TRBV18 to TRBJ2-7, with D hard to call. The germline V gene has CDR1 KGHSH and CDR2 LQKENI. The CDR3 is 12 residues long. Trimming removed 2 bases at V and 4 bases at J, with 6 bases between. DNA of the CDR3: TGTGCCAGCTCACCAGGGGTTTACGAGCAGTACTTC. It yields the protein CASSPGVYEQYF.

There are a few counts of this clonotype. An end of the junction differs from the germline gene, which may be a read error. The chain employs TRBV18 and TRBJ2-4; 9 bases align to TRBD1. Germline assignment: CDR1 KGHSH and CDR2 LQKENI. The CDR3 sequence is 14 residues long. The CDR3 spells CASSAGQGKDIQYF. DNA of the CDR3: TGTGCCAGCTCAGCGGGACAGGGCAAAGACATTCAGTACTTC.